The clone carrying this T cell receptor (beta chain) was found a few times. Its cognate antigen is unknown. The data belong to a study of T-cell memory formation after mild COVID-19. Regarding the study as a whole: Clones that contracted clustered mainly in CM and EM if CD4+ and in EMRA if CD8+. Within pre-infection memory, some responding clones were found, suggesting cross-reactive memory joined. CD4/CD8 balance held among clones contracting day 15 to 85, and later expanders leaned CD4+.

TCR alpha and TCR beta cDNA libraries carrying sample barcodes and UMIs came from 5'RACE with constant-segment primers. TCRdb analysed the 5' RACE reads with MiXCR anew, one entry per CDR3 protein. The sample lists about 150,000 distinct CDR3 sequences; approximately 25% were seen once. This receptor was obtained from an adult woman who had mild COVID-19 (a few samples of this study predate the infection). Cell type and time point are not known. The sample was PBMCs or a T cell subset sorted from them (not recorded which).

This chain's CDR3 is CASSQEDWHEQYF. For the CDR3, the DNA is TGTGCCAGCAGCCAAGAAGATTGGCACGAGCAGTACTTC. The chain uses TRBV3-1 and TRBJ2-7; D uncertain. Germline V gives CDR1 LGHDT, CDR2 YNNKEL (reference sequence). The CDR3 length is 13 residues. V was pared by 0 bases and J by 5 bases, with 8 bases between.